This T cell receptor (beta chain) was recovered during a study of T-cell memory formation after mild COVID-19. Study-wide results and caveats: The study found balanced CD4/CD8 in clones contracting day 15 to 85 and a CD4+ lean in later expanders. The authors left the SARS-CoV-2 specificity of second-wave clones peaking on day 37 unconfirmed.

From the 5' RACE reads, TCRdb called clonotypes with MiXCR, one entry per CDR3 protein. The sample lists just under 50,000 distinct CDR3 sequences, 12% occurring once. Regarding this clonotype: Its antigen is still unknown.

The material sequenced was PBMCs or a T cell subset sorted from them (not recorded which). The receptor comes from a man aged 18 to 30 who had mild COVID-19 (a few samples of this study predate the infection). Cell type and time point are not known.

The CDR3 sequence: CASSVEGSTDTQYF. CDR3 sequence (DNA): TGTGCCAGCAGCGTAGAGGGTAGCACAGATACGCAGTATTTT. The chain carries TRBV9 and TRBJ2-3; the D is unclear. The germline CDR1 and CDR2 sequences are SGDLS and YYNGEE. Trimming pared 0 bases from V and 0 bases from J, leaving 5 bases between. The CDR3 is made up of 14 amino acids. The entire variable domain, with the rest obtained from reference TRBV9 and TRBJ2-3, is as follows: DSGVTQTPKHLITATGQRVTLRCSPRSGDLSVYWYQQSLDQGLQFLIQYYNGEERAKGNILERFSAQQFPDLHSELNLSSLELGDSALYFCASSVEGSTDTQYFGPGTRLTVL.